This T cell receptor (beta chain) is from a study of OX40 agonist ivuxolimab in advanced cancers. Trimming removed 7 bases at V and 2 bases at J, with 15 bases between. Looked up from germline, CDR1 is SQVTM and CDR2 is ANQGSEA. The length of the CDR3 is 13 residues. Sequencing was performed with immunoSEQ multiplex PCR; in TCRdb, only in-frame clones are kept and a portion is missing. The sample lists about 98,000 clones, around 85% occurring once. The receptor was derived from an adult with an advanced solid tumor such as melanoma, head and neck, liver or kidney cancer. The sample in question was CD4+ or CD8+ T cells sorted from blood, obtained in a trial of the OX40 agonist ivuxolimab. The chain combines TRBV29-1 with TRBJ2-7; a weak D match, TRBD1 (5 bases). CDR3 loop: CSAQGFSTYEQYF. In nucleotides, the CDR3 is TGCAGCGCCCAGGGATTCTCAACCTACGAGCAGTACTTC.